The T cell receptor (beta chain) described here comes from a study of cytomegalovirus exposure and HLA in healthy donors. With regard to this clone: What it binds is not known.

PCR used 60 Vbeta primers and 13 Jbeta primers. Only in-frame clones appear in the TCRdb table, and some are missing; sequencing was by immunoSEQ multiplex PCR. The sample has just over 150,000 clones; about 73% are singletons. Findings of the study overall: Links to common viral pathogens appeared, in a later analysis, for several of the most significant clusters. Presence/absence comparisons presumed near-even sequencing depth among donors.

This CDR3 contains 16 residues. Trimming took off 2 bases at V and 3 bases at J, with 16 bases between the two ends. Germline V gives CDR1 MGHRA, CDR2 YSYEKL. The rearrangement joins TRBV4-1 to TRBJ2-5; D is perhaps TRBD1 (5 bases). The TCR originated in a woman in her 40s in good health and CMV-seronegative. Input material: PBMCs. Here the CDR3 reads CASSQTPAGSEETQYF. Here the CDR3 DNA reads TGCGCCAGCAGCCAAACACCCGCAGGGTCGGAAGAGACCCAGTACTTC.